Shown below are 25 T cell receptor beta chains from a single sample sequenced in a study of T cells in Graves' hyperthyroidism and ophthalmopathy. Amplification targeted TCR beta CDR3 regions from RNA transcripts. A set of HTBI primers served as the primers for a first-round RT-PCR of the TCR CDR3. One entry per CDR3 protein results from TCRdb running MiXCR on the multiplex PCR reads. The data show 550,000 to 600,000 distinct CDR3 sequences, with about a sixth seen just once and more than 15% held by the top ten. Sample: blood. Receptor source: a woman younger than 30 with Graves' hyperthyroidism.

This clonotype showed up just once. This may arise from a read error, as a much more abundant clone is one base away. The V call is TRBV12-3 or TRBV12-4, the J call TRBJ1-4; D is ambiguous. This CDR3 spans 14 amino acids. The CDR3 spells CASYLAGANDKLFF. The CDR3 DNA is TGTGCCAGTTACTTGGCCGGCGCCAATGACAAACTGTTTTTT.

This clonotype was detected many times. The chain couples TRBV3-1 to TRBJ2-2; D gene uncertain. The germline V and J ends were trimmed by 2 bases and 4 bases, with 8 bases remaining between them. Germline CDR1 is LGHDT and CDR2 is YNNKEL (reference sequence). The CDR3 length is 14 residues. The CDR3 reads CASSQPASTGELFF. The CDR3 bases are TGTGCCAGCAGCCAACCAGCATCCACCGGGGAGCTGTTTTTT.

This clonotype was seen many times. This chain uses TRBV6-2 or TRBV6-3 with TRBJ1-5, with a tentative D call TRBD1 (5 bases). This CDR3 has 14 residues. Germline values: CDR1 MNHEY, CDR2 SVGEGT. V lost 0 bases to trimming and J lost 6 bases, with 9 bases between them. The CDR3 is CASSYSGGSQPQHF. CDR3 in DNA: TGTGCCAGCAGTTACTCGGGGGGAAGTCAGCCCCAGCATTTT.

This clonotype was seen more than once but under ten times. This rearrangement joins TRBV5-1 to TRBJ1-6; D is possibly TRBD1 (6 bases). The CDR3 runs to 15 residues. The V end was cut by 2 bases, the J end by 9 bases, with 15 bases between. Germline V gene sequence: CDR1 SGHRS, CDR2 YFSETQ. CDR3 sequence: CASSLIRPGASPLHF. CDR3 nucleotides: TGCGCCAGCAGCTTAATCCGCCCAGGGGCTTCACCCCTCCACTTT.

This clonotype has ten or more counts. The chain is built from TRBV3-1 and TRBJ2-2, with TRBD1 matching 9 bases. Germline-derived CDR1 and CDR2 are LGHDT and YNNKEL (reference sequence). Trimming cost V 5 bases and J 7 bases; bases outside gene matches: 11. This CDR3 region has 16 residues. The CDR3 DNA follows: TGTGCCAGCAGCAGGAGAACGGGACAGGGTATCGGGGAGCTGTTTTTT. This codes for CASSRRTGQGIGELFF. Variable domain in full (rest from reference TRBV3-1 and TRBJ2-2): DTAVSQTPKYLVTQMGNDKSIKCEQNLGHDTMYWYKQDSKKFLKIMFSYNNKELIINETVPNRFSPKSPDKAHLNLHINSLELGDSAVYFCASSRRTGQGIGELFFGEGSRLTVL.

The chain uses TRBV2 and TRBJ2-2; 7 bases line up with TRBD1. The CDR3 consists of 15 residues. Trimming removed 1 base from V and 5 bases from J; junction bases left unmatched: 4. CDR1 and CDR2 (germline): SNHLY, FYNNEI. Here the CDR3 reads CASSEEGARTGELFF. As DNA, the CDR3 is TGTGCCAGCAGTGAAGAGGGGGCGAGAACCGGGGAGCTGTTTTTT.

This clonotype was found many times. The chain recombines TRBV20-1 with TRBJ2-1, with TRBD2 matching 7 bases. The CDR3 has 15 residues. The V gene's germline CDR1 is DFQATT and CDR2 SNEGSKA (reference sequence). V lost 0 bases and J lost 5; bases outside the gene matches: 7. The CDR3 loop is CSARDLLADHNEQFF. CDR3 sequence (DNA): TGCAGTGCTAGAGATCTCCTAGCGGACCACAATGAGCAGTTCTTC.

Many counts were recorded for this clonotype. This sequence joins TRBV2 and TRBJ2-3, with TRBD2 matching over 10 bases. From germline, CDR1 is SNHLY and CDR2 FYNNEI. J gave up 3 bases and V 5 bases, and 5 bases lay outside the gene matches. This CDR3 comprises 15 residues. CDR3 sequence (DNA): TGTGCCAGCAGTTTCCTAGCGGGAGTAACAGATACGCAGTATTTT. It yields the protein CASSFLAGVTDTQYF.

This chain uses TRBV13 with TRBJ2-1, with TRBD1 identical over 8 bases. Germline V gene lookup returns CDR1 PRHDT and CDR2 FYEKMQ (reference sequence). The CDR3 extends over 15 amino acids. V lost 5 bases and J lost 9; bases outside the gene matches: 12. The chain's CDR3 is CASSPQGASPIEQFF. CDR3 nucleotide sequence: TGTGCCAGCAGCCCCCAGGGGGCTAGTCCGATTGAGCAGTTCTTC.

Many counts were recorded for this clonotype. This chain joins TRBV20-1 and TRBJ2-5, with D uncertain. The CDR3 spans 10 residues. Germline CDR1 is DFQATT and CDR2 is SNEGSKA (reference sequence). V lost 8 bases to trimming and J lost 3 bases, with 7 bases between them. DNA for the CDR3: TGCAGTCCACGAAAAGAGACCCAGTACTTC. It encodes CSPRKETQYF.

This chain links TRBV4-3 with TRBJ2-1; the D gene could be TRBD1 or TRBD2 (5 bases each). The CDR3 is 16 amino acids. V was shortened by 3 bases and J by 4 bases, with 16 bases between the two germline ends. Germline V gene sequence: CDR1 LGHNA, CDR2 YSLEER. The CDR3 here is CASSHFLGARYNEQFF. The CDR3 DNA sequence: TGCGCCAGCAGCCACTTTCTCGGGGCCCGTTACAATGAGCAGTTCTTC.

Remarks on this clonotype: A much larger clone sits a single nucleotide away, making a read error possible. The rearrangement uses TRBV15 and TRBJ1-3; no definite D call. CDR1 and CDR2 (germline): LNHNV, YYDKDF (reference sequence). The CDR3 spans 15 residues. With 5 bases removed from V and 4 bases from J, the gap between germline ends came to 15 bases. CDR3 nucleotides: TGTGCCACCAGCGATCATGTACGATCGGGAAACACCATATATTTT. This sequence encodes CATSDHVRSGNTIYF.

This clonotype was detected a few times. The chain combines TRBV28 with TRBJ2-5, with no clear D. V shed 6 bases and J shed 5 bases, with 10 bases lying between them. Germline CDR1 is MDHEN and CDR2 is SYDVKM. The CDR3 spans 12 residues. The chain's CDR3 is CASSPVWETQYF. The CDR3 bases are TGTGCCAGCAGCCCGGTCTGGGAGACCCAGTACTTC.

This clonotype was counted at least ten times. This CDR3 is CATSTSGTGVRETQYF. For the CDR3, the DNA is TGTGCCACCAGTACCTCGGGGACAGGGGTACGAGAGACCCAGTACTTC. This sequence joins TRBV24-1 and TRBJ2-5; TRBD1 aligns across 10 bases. There are 16 residues in the CDR3. Germline CDR1 and CDR2: KGHDR and SFDVKD. J gave up 4 bases and V 6 bases, and 10 bases lay outside the gene matches.

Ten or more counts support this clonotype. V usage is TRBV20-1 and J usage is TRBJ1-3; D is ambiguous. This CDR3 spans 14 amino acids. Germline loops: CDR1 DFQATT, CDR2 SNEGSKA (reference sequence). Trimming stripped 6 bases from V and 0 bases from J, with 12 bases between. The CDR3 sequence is CSARRGNSGNTIYF. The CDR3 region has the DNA TGCAGTGCGAGGAGAGGGAACTCTGGAAACACCATATATTTT.

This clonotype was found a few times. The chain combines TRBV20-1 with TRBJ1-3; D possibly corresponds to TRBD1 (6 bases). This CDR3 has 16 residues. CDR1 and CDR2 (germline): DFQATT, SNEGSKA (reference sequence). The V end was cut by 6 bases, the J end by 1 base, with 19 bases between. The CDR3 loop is CSATLITGTSGNTIYF. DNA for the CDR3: TGCAGTGCAACGCTGATAACAGGGACTTCTGGAAACACCATATATTTT.

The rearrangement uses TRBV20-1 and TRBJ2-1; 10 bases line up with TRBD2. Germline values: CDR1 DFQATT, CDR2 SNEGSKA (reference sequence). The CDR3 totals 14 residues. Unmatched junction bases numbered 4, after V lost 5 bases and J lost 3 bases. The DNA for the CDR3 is TGCAGTGCTCCTAGCGGGAGAGTCTACAATGAGCAGTTCTTC. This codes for CSAPSGRVYNEQFF.

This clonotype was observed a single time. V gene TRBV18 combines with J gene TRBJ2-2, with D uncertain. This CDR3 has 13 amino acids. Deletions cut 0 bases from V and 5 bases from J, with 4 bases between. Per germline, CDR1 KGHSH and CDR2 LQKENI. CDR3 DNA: TGTGCCAGCTCACCACCATGGACCGGGGAGCTGTTTTTT. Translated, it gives CASSPPWTGELFF.

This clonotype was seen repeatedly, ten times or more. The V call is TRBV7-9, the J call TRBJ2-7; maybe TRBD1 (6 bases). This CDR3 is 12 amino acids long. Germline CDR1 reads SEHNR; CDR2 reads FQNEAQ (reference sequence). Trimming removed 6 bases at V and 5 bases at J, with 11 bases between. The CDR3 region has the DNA TGTGCCAGCAGGAGACAGGAGAACGAGCAGTACTTC. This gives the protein CASRRQENEQYF.

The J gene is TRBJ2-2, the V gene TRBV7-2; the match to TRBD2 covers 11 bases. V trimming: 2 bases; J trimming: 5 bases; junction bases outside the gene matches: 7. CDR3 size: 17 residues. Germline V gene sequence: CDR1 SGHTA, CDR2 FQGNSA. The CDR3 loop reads CASSLRSASGGTGELFF. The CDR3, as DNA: TGTGCCAGCAGCTTAAGGAGTGCTAGCGGGGGGACCGGGGAGCTGTTTTTT.

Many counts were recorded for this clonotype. The CDR3: CASRDYGYTF. CDR3 bases: TGTGCCAGCAGAGACTATGGCTACACCTTC. This chain connects TRBV6-2 or TRBV6-3 to TRBJ1-2; no clear D gene. This CDR3 has 10 residues. Trimming stripped 6 bases from V and 3 bases from J, with 2 bases between. CDR1 MNHEY and CDR2 SVGEGT come from the germline V gene.

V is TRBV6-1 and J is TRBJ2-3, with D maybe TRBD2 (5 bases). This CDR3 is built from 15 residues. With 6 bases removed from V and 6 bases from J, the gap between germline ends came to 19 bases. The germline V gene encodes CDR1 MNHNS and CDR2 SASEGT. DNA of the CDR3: TGTGCCAGCAGCCGAAACCTCCGGGATCCGGATACGCAGTATTTT. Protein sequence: CASSRNLRDPDTQYF.

The CDR3 sequence is CASTLAGNANTGELFF. The CDR3 DNA reads TGCGCCAGCACCCTAGCGGGTAACGCGAACACCGGGGAGCTGTTTTTT. This chain links TRBV5-1 with TRBJ2-2, with 8 bases fitting TRBD2. The CDR3 covers 16 residues. Losses at the gene ends were 6 bases for V and 0 bases for J; bases not matched to a gene: 7. Germline-derived CDR1 and CDR2 are SGHRS and YFSETQ.

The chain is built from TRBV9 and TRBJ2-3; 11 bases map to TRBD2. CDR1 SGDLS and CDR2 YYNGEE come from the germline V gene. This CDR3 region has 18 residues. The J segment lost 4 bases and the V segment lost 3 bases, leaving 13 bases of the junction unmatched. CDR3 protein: CASSAHPTTSGAADTQYF. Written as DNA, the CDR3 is TGTGCCAGCAGCGCCCACCCCACGACTAGCGGGGCGGCAGATACGCAGTATTTT.

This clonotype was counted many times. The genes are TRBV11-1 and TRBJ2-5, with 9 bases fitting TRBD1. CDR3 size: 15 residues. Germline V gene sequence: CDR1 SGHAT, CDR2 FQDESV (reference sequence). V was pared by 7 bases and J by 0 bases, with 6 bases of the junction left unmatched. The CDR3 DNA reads TGTGCCAGCACCCTCAACAGGGGGCACCAAGAGACCCAGTACTTC. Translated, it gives CASTLNRGHQETQYF.